This is a list of T cell receptor beta chains from one sample in a study of blood T cell repertoires in COVID-19. Only in-frame clones appear in the TCRdb table, and some are missing; sequencing was by immunoSEQ multiplex PCR. The repertoire holds roughly 440,000 clones, around 89% seen once, with over 10% in the top ten. Specimen: peripheral blood. The receptors come from a woman in her forties or fifties with COVID-19, enrolled during active disease. CDR3s include the opening cysteine and the closing phenylalanine or tryptophan. A D gene is named only where the DNA matches it firmly. Some rows mark clone size as missing; the rest say once, few, many or name a class of expanded clone.

v_gene: TRBV24-1; abundance: once; j_gene: TRBJ2-1; d_gene: TRBD1; CDR3aa: CATSARSTGSNEQFF; CDR3nt: TGTGCCACCAGTGCCCGTTCGACAGGGAGCAATGAGCAGTTCTTC
v_gene: TRBV6-1; abundance: NA; j_gene: TRBJ2-2; d_gene: TRBD1; CDR3aa: CASSDRQGAFTGELFF; CDR3nt: TGTGCCAGCAGTGACAGGCAGGGGGCCTTCACCGGGGAGCTGTTTTTT
v_gene: TRBV19; abundance: NA; j_gene: TRBJ2-7; d_gene: NA; CDR3aa: CASTRGTGSYEQYF; CDR3nt: TGTGCCAGTACAAGGGGGACGGGATCCTACGAGCAGTACTTC
v_gene: TRBV2; abundance: NA; j_gene: TRBJ1-6; d_gene: NA; CDR3aa: CASSERLFNSPLHF; CDR3nt: TGTGCCAGCAGTGAGAGACTGTTTAATTCACCCCTCCACTTT
v_gene: TRBV3-1/TRBV3-2; abundance: NA; j_gene: TRBJ1-1; d_gene: TRBD1; CDR3aa: CASSAQGALSGGNAFF; CDR3nt: TGTGCCAGCAGCGCACAGGGGGCCCTTTCTGGGGGGAACGCTTTCTTT
v_gene: TRBV5-1; abundance: NA; j_gene: TRBJ1-1; d_gene: TRBD1; CDR3aa: CASRTGTGVGAEAFF; CDR3nt: TGCGCCAGCAGGACCGGGACAGGGGTTGGGGCTGAAGCTTTCTTT
v_gene: TRBV2; abundance: NA; j_gene: TRBJ1-1; d_gene: NA; CDR3aa: CASSEAGGGRGEAFF; CDR3nt: TGTGCCAGCAGTGAAGCGGGAGGGGGTCGGGGTGAAGCTTTCTTT
v_gene: TRBV7-9; abundance: few; j_gene: TRBJ1-4; d_gene: NA; CDR3aa: CASSPGGDEKLFF; CDR3nt: TGTGCCAGCAGCCCCGGAGGGGATGAAAAACTGTTTTTT
v_gene: TRBV18; abundance: NA; j_gene: TRBJ1-2; d_gene: NA; CDR3aa: CASSPGQGYTF; CDR3nt: TGTGCCAGCTCGCCGGGACAAGGCTACACCTTC
v_gene: TRBV9; abundance: NA; j_gene: TRBJ2-7; d_gene: NA; CDR3aa: CASSRLLASAEQYF; CDR3nt: TGTGCCAGCAGCCGACTTCTAGCGTCGGCCGAGCAGTACTTC
v_gene: TRBV12-5; abundance: few; j_gene: TRBJ2-1; d_gene: NA; CDR3aa: CASGPGHINNEQFF; CDR3nt: TGTGCTAGTGGACCGGGACATATAAACAATGAGCAGTTCTTC
v_gene: TRBV30; abundance: NA; j_gene: TRBJ1-1; d_gene: NA; CDR3aa: CAWSPLGRRLIGGTEAFF; CDR3nt: TGTGCCTGGAGCCCCCTCGGCAGGCGCCTCATAGGGGGCACTGAAGCTTTCTTT
v_gene: TRBV27; abundance: NA; j_gene: TRBJ1-1; d_gene: NA; CDR3aa: CASRGNGNTEAFF; CDR3nt: TGTGCCAGCCGAGGGAACGGGAACACTGAAGCTTTCTTT
v_gene: TRBV12-3/TRBV12-4; abundance: NA; j_gene: TRBJ1-1; d_gene: NA; CDR3aa: CASTPGANTEAFF; CDR3nt: TGTGCCAGCACCCCGGGAGCGAACACTGAAGCTTTCTTT
v_gene: TRBV9; abundance: NA; j_gene: TRBJ1-6; d_gene: TRBD1; CDR3aa: CASSVGTDYNSPLHF; CDR3nt: TGTGCCAGCAGCGTCGGGACAGATTATAATTCACCCCTCCACTTT
v_gene: TRBV10-2; abundance: NA; j_gene: TRBJ1-3; d_gene: NA; CDR3aa: CASSGGPGNTIYF; CDR3nt: TGCGCCAGCAGTGGCGGGCCGGGAAACACCATATATTTT
v_gene: TRBV6-1; abundance: NA; j_gene: TRBJ1-2; d_gene: NA; CDR3aa: CASSAEGPSGYTF; CDR3nt: TGTGCCAGCAGTGCGGAGGGGCCCAGTGGCTACACCTTC
v_gene: TRBV2; abundance: NA; j_gene: TRBJ1-5; d_gene: TRBD1; CDR3aa: CASSRDRDRYQPQHF; CDR3nt: TGTGCCAGCAGTCGGGACAGGGACCGATATCAGCCCCAGCATTTT
v_gene: TRBV2; abundance: NA; j_gene: TRBJ1-2; d_gene: NA; CDR3aa: CASSTAGYGYTF; CDR3nt: TGTGCCAGCAGTACGGCAGGCTATGGCTACACCTTC
v_gene: TRBV27; abundance: NA; j_gene: TRBJ1-5; d_gene: NA; CDR3aa: CASRAREYSNQPQHF; CDR3nt: TGTGCCAGCAGGGCCCGGGAGTATAGCAATCAGCCCCAGCATTTT
v_gene: TRBV16; abundance: NA; j_gene: TRBJ2-7; d_gene: NA; CDR3aa: CASSQGGFEGYEQYF; CDR3nt: TGTGCCAGCAGCCAAGGGGGCTTTGAGGGCTACGAGCAGTACTTC
v_gene: TRBV24-1; abundance: NA; j_gene: TRBJ2-1; d_gene: NA; CDR3aa: CATSDPSARDRHEQFF; CDR3nt: TGTGCCACCAGTGACCCATCGGCCCGGGATCGGCATGAGCAGTTCTTC
v_gene: TRBV18; abundance: NA; j_gene: TRBJ1-3; d_gene: TRBD1; CDR3aa: CASSSGRGLGNTIYF; CDR3nt: TGTGCCAGCTCAAGTGGCAGGGGGCTCGGAAACACCATATATTTT
v_gene: TRBV13; abundance: NA; j_gene: TRBJ2-7; d_gene: TRBD1; CDR3aa: CASSVGQAVSYEQYF; CDR3nt: TGTGCCAGCAGCGTCGGACAGGCAGTATCCTACGAGCAGTACTTC
v_gene: TRBV19; abundance: NA; j_gene: TRBJ1-1; d_gene: NA; CDR3aa: CASSGRGGLTEAFF; CDR3nt: TGTGCCAGTAGTGGGAGGGGGGGTCTCACTGAAGCTTTCTTT
v_gene: TRBV2; abundance: NA; j_gene: TRBJ1-2; d_gene: NA; CDR3aa: CASIGGEGTGYGYTF; CDR3nt: TGTGCCAGCATAGGAGGAGAAGGTACGGGCTATGGCTACACCTTC
v_gene: TRBV7-8; abundance: NA; j_gene: TRBJ1-3; d_gene: NA; CDR3aa: CASSPSQGSSGNTIYF; CDR3nt: TGTGCCAGCAGCCCATCCCAGGGGAGCTCTGGAAACACCATATATTTT
v_gene: TRBV30; abundance: NA; j_gene: TRBJ1-2; d_gene: NA; CDR3aa: CAWSGGGNYGYTF; CDR3nt: TGTGCCTGGTCTGGGGGAGGGAACTATGGCTACACCTTC
v_gene: TRBV25-1; abundance: NA; j_gene: TRBJ2-1; d_gene: NA; CDR3aa: CASSEAVSSYNEQFF; CDR3nt: TGTGCCAGCAGTGAGGCCGTCAGCTCCTACAATGAGCAGTTCTTC
v_gene: TRBV4-2; abundance: NA; j_gene: TRBJ1-4; d_gene: TRBD1; CDR3aa: CASSQSGQAVEKLFF; CDR3nt: TGTGCCAGCAGCCAATCGGGACAGGCCGTTGAAAAACTGTTTTTT
v_gene: TRBV7-9; abundance: NA; j_gene: TRBJ1-4; d_gene: NA; CDR3aa: CASSLDEELFF; CDR3nt: TGTGCCAGCAGCCTAGACGAGGAACTGTTTTTT
v_gene: TRBV7-9; abundance: once; j_gene: TRBJ1-3; d_gene: TRBD1; CDR3aa: CASSPRQGARASGNTIYF; CDR3nt: TGTGCCAGCAGCCCCAGACAGGGGGCGAGGGCATCTGGAAACACCATATATTTT
v_gene: TRBV12-5; abundance: NA; j_gene: TRBJ2-3; d_gene: NA; CDR3aa: CASGSGVSADGTDTQYF; CDR3nt: TGTGCTAGTGGTTCCGGGGTTTCGGCCGACGGGACAGATACGCAGTATTTT
v_gene: TRBV30; abundance: NA; j_gene: TRBJ1-5; d_gene: NA; CDR3aa: CAWAPLPVYSNQPQHF; CDR3nt: TGTGCCTGGGCCCCCTTACCGGTCTATAGCAATCAGCCCCAGCATTTT
v_gene: TRBV19; abundance: NA; j_gene: TRBJ2-1; d_gene: TRBD1; CDR3aa: CASTIGTGNNEQFF; CDR3nt: TGTGCCAGTACCATCGGGACAGGGAACAATGAGCAGTTCTTC
v_gene: TRBV10-3; abundance: NA; j_gene: TRBJ1-2; d_gene: NA; CDR3aa: CAISEAGAPNYGYTF; CDR3nt: TGTGCCATCAGTGAGGCAGGGGCCCCCAACTATGGCTACACCTTC
v_gene: TRBV12-5; abundance: NA; j_gene: TRBJ2-1; d_gene: TRBD2; CDR3aa: CASALRRGGGARHYGDNEQFF; CDR3nt: TGTGCTAGTGCCTTGCGGCGGGGCGGGGGGGCTCGCCACTACGGGGACAATGAGCAGTTCTTC
v_gene: TRBV6-5; abundance: NA; j_gene: TRBJ2-4; d_gene: NA; CDR3aa: CASSYSRLAKNIQYF; CDR3nt: TGTGCCAGCAGTTACTCGCGGCTAGCCAAAAACATTCAGTACTTC
v_gene: TRBV11-2; abundance: NA; j_gene: TRBJ2-1; d_gene: TRBD2; CDR3aa: CASSRGTSGGAGQFF; CDR3nt: TGTGCCAGCAGCCGTGGGACTAGCGGGGGGGCCGGGCAGTTCTTC
v_gene: TRBV3-1/TRBV3-2; abundance: NA; j_gene: TRBJ1-1; d_gene: NA; CDR3aa: CASSQGDRISEAFF; CDR3nt: TGTGCCAGCAGCCAAGGAGATAGAATAAGTGAAGCTTTCTTT
v_gene: TRBV5-4; abundance: NA; j_gene: TRBJ2-1; d_gene: TRBD2; CDR3aa: CASSLGIAGRNEQFF; CDR3nt: TGTGCCAGCAGCTTGGGAATAGCGGGGCGGAATGAGCAGTTCTTC
v_gene: TRBV14; abundance: NA; j_gene: TRBJ2-1; d_gene: TRBD2; CDR3aa: CASSQDLSASGEKARGNEQFF; CDR3nt: TGTGCCAGCAGCCAAGATCTCTCGGCTAGCGGGGAAAAAGCGCGGGGAAATGAGCAGTTCTTC
v_gene: TRBV6-5; abundance: NA; j_gene: TRBJ2-3; d_gene: NA; CDR3aa: CASSYRGSTDTQYF; CDR3nt: TGTGCCAGCAGTTACAGGGGGAGCACAGATACGCAGTATTTT
v_gene: TRBV24-1; abundance: NA; j_gene: TRBJ1-2; d_gene: TRBD1; CDR3aa: CATSDRQGGGYTF; CDR3nt: TGTGCCACCAGTGATAGGCAGGGGGGTGGCTACACCTTC
v_gene: TRBV6-6; abundance: NA; j_gene: TRBJ1-1; d_gene: NA; CDR3aa: CASSWAGGGTEAFF; CDR3nt: TGTGCCAGCAGTTGGGCGGGCGGCGGCACTGAAGCTTTCTTT
v_gene: TRBV11-2; abundance: NA; j_gene: TRBJ1-3; d_gene: NA; CDR3aa: CASSLDGVPWTSGNTIYF; CDR3nt: TGTGCCAGCAGCTTAGACGGGGTACCCTGGACTTCTGGAAACACCATATATTTT
v_gene: TRBV5-1; abundance: few; j_gene: TRBJ1-1; d_gene: NA; CDR3aa: CASSLAHRDTEAFF; CDR3nt: TGCGCCAGCAGCTTGGCCCATAGAGACACTGAAGCTTTCTTT
v_gene: TRBV6-5; abundance: NA; j_gene: TRBJ2-1; d_gene: TRBD2; CDR3aa: CASSPGLAGGQEQFF; CDR3nt: TGTGCCAGCAGTCCGGGACTAGCGGGGGGGCAAGAGCAGTTCTTC
v_gene: TRBV6-1; abundance: NA; j_gene: TRBJ2-3; d_gene: NA; CDR3aa: CASSEVRILGQGSDTDTQYF; CDR3nt: TGTGCCAGCAGTGAAGTTAGGATTCTGGGGCAGGGATCGGACACAGATACGCAGTATTTT
v_gene: TRBV7-9; abundance: once; j_gene: TRBJ1-2; d_gene: NA; CDR3aa: CASSFDGTRLNYGYTF; CDR3nt: TGTGCCAGCAGCTTTGATGGGACAAGACTCAACTATGGCTACACCTTC
v_gene: TRBV6-6; abundance: NA; j_gene: TRBJ1-5; d_gene: NA; CDR3aa: CASRLDAWSPYSNQPQHF; CDR3nt: TGTGCCAGCCGTCTCGACGCGTGGAGCCCCTATAGCAATCAGCCCCAGCATTTT
v_gene: TRBV19; abundance: NA; j_gene: TRBJ1-2; d_gene: TRBD1; CDR3aa: CASSITGDGYTF; CDR3nt: TGTGCCAGTAGTATTACAGGGGATGGCTACACCTTC
v_gene: TRBV11-2; abundance: NA; j_gene: TRBJ2-3; d_gene: TRBD1; CDR3aa: CASSPRLNRDRGTQYF; CDR3nt: TGTGCCAGCAGCCCACGATTGAACCGGGACAGGGGGACGCAGTATTTT
v_gene: TRBV7-2; abundance: NA; j_gene: TRBJ2-3; d_gene: NA; CDR3aa: CASSLRPDTQYF; CDR3nt: TGTGCCAGCAGCTTACGTCCAGATACGCAGTATTTT
v_gene: TRBV29-1; abundance: NA; j_gene: TRBJ1-3; d_gene: NA; CDR3aa: CSVSRQGMDTIYF; CDR3nt: TGCAGCGTTAGTAGGCAGGGGATGGACACCATATATTTT
v_gene: TRBV28; abundance: NA; j_gene: TRBJ1-2; d_gene: NA; CDR3aa: CASLTDYGYTF; CDR3nt: TGTGCCAGCCTTACGGACTATGGCTACACCTTC
v_gene: TRBV18; abundance: NA; j_gene: TRBJ1-1; d_gene: NA; CDR3aa: CASSAAGRGGTEAFF; CDR3nt: TGTGCCAGCTCAGCTGCAGGTCGCGGGGGCACTGAAGCTTTCTTT